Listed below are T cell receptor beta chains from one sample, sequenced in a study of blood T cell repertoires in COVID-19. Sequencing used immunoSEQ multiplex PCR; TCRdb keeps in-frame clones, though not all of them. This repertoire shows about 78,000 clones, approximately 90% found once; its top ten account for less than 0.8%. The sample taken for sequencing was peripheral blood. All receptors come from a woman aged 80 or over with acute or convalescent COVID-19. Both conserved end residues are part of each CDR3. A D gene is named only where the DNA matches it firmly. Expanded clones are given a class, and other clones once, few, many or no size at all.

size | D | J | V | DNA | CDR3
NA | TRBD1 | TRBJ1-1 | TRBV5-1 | TGCGCCAGCAGCTCCGGGACAGCAACGCGTGAAGCTTTCTTT | CASSSGTATREAFF
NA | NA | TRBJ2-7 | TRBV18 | TGTGCCAGCTCACCAATCGGGGGAGGTTCCTACGAGCAGTACTTC | CASSPIGGGSYEQYF
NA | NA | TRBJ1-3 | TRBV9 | TGTGCCAGCAGCGTCGACATGCGGGGTTCTGGAAACACCATATATTTT | CASSVDMRGSGNTIYF
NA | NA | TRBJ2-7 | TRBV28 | TGTGCCAGCAGTCTTAGCGGAGACTTCTACGAGCAGTACTTC | CASSLSGDFYEQYF
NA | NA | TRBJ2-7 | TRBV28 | TGTGCCAGCAGTTTATACGGACAACTCTACGAGCAGTACTTC | CASSLYGQLYEQYF
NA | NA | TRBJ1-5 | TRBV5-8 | TGTGCCAGCAGCTTGAAAAGGGGGAGCAATCAGCCCCAGCATTTT | CASSLKRGSNQPQHF
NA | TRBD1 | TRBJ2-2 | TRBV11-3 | TGTGCCAGCAGCTTAGGTGGGACAGGGGCGCACACCGGGGAGCTGTTTTTT | CASSLGGTGAHTGELFF
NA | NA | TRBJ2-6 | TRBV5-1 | TGCGCCAGCAGCTCCCAGTGGTCTGGGGCCAACGTCCTGACTTTC | CASSSQWSGANVLTF
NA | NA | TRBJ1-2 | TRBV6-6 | TGTGCCAGCAGTTATACCCCCCTAGGTAATGGCTACACCTTC | CASSYTPLGNGYTF
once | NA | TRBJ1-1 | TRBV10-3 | TGTGCCATCAGTGGACAAGAGAACACTGAAGCTTTCTTT | CAISGQENTEAFF
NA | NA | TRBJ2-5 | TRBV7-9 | TGTGCCAGCAGCTTAGACAGTAAGGAGACCCAGTACTTC | CASSLDSKETQYF
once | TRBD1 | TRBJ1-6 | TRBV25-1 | TGTGCCAGCAGGGAGGGGGCGTCGTATTCACCCCTCCACTTT | CASREGASYSPLHF
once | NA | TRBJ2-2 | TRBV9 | TGTGCCAGCAGCGCCAGGGGAGTCACCGGGGAGCTGTTTTTT | CASSARGVTGELFF
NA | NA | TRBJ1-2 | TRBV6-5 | TGTGCCAGCAGTATGGGCAGCGGCGGCTACACCTTC | CASSMGSGGYTF
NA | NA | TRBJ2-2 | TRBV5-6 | TGTGCCAGCAGCATACCAGGGGCAGGGGCCACCGGGGAGCTGTTTTTT | CASSIPGAGATGELFF
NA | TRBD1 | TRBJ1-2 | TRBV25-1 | TGTGCCAGCAGTGAACCGGGACAGGGGGGCTACACCTTC | CASSEPGQGGYTF
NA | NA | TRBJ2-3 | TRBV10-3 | TGTGCCATCAGACGGACAGTGGGCACAGATACGCAGTATTTT | CAIRRTVGTDTQYF
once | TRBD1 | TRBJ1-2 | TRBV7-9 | TGTGCCAGCAGCTTAGCGTTGACAGGGAACTATGGCTACACCTTC | CASSLALTGNYGYTF
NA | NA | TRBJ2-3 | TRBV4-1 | TGCGCCAGCAGCCTTTATCGGACTAGCACAGATACGCAGTATTTT | CASSLYRTSTDTQYF
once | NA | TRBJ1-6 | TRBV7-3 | TGTGCCAGCAGCGTGGACAGAAATTCACCCCTCCACTTT | CASSVDRNSPLHF
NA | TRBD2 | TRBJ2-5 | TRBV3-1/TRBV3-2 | TGTGCCAGCAGCCAGCGGGGGGGCCGAGGGGAGACCCAGTACTTC | CASSQRGGRGETQYF
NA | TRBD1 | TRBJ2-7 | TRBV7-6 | TGTGCCAGCAGCTTAGACGGGGACAGTTTATCCTACGAGCAGTACTTC | CASSLDGDSLSYEQYF
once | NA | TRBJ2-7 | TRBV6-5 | TGTGCCAGCAGTTACACCACAGGGAGATACGAGCAGTACTTC | CASSYTTGRYEQYF
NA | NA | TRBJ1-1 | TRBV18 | TGTGCCAGCTCACCTGGTCAGACGGACTACGCTGAAGCTTTCTTT | CASSPGQTDYAEAFF
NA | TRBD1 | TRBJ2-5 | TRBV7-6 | TGTGCCAGCAGCTTAATGCAGCGGGGACAGGGATTGGGGGAGACCCAGTACTTC | CASSLMQRGQGLGETQYF
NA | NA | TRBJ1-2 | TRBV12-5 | TGTGCTAGTGGTTTGGTACTTGATGGTTTCAGGGACTACTATGGCTACACCTTC | CASGLVLDGFRDYYGYTF
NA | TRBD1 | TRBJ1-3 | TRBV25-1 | TGTGCCAGCAGTGACACCGGGACAGGGGGTGGAAACACCATATATTTT | CASSDTGTGGGNTIYF
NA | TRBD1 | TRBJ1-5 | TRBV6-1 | TGTGCCAGCAGTGAAACAGGGGGTCAGCCCCAGCATTTT | CASSETGGQPQHF
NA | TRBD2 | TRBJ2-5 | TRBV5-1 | TGCGCCAGCAGCCCTGGCGGACGGGGGGGTGTCGGGACCCAGTACTTC | CASSPGGRGGVGTQYF
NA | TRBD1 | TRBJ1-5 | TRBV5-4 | TGTGCCACCAGCGGGGACAGGAACCAGCCCCAGCATTTT | CATSGDRNQPQHF
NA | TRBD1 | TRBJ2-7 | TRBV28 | TGTGCCAGCAGTTTCGTGGGGGGACAGGGGTCCTACGAGCAGTACTTC | CASSFVGGQGSYEQYF
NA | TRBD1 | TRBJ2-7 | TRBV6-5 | TGTGCCAGCAGTTCCTCCGGGACAGGCTCCTACGAGCAGTACTTC | CASSSSGTGSYEQYF
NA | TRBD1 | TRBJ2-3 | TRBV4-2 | TGTGCCAGCAGCCAACCGGAGGACAGGGGACCAGATACGCAGTATTTT | CASSQPEDRGPDTQYF